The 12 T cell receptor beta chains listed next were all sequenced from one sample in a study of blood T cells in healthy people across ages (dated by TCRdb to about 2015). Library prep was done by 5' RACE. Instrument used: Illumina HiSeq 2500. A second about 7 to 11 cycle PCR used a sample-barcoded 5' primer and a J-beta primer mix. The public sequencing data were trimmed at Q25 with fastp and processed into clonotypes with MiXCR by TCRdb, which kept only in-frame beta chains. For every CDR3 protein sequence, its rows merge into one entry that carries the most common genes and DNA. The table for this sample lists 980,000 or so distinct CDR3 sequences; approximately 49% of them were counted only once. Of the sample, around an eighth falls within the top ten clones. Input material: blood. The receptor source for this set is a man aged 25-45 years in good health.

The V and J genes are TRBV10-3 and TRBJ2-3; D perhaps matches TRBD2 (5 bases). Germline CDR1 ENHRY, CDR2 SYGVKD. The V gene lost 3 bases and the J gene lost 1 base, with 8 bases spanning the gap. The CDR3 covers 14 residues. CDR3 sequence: CAISDLAGTDTQYF. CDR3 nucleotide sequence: TGTGCCATCAGTGATCTAGCCGGCACAGATACGCAGTATTTT.

The CDR3, as DNA: TGTGCCAGCAGATCAATTCTAGCGGGGGCTATTCTCAATGAGCAGTTCTTC. It is translated as CASRSILAGAILNEQFF. This sequence joins TRBV6-1 and TRBJ2-1; 10 bases are shared with TRBD2. Germline trimming cut 6 bases from V and 6 bases from J; bases unmatched to any gene: 14. CDR1 and CDR2 (germline): MNHNS, SASEGT. The CDR3 consists of 17 residues.

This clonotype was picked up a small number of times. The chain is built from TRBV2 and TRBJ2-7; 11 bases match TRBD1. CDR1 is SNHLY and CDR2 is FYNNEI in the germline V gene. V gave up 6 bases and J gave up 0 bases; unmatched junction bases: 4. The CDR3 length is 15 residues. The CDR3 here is CASRRDRGNSYEQYF. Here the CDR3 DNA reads TGTGCCAGCAGGCGGGACAGGGGGAACTCCTACGAGCAGTACTTC.

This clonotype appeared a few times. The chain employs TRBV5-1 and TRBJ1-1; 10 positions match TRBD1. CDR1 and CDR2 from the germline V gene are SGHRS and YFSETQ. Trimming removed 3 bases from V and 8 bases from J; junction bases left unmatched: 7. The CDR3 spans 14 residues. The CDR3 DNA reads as TGCGCCAGCAGCTCCCCGGGACAGGGGTTAGAAGCTTTCTTT. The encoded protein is CASSSPGQGLEAFF.

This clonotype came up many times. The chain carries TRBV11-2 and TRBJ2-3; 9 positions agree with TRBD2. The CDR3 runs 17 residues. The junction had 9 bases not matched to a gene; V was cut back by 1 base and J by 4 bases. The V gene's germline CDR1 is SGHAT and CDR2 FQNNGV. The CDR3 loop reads CASSLVRLAVQADTQYF. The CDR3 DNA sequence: TGTGCCAGCAGCTTAGTCCGACTAGCGGTACAGGCAGATACGCAGTATTTT.

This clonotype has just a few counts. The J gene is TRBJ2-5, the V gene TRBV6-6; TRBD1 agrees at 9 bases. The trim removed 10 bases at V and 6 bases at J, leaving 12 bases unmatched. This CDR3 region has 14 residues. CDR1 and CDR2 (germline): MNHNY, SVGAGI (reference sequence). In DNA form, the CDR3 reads TGTGCCACCACCCAAAGGGGACAGGGAAAGACCCAGTACTTC. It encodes CATTQRGQGKTQYF.

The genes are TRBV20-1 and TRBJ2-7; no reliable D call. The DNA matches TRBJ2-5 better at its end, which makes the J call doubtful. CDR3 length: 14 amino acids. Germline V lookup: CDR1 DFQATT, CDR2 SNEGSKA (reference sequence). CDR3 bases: TGCAGTGCTGGAGCAGACGGCGTGAAAGAGACCCAGTACTTC. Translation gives CSAGADGVKETQYF.

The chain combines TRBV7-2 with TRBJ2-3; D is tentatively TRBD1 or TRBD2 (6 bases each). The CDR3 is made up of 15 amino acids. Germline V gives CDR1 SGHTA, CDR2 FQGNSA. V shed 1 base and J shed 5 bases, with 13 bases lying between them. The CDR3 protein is CASSLDSQGGDTQYF. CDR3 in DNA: TGTGCCAGCAGCTTAGACTCACAGGGAGGAGATACGCAGTATTTT.

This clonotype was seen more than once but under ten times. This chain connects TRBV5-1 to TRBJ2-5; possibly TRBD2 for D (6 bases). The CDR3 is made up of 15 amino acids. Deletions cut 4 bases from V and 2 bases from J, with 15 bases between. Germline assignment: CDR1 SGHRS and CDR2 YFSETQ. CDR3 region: CASSPVRTTQETQYF. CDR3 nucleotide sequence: TGCGCCAGCAGCCCCGTCCGGACTACTCAAGAGACCCAGTACTTC. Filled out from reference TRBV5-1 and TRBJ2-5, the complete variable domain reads KAGVTQTPRYLIKTRGQQVTLSCSPISGHRSVSWYQQTPGQGLQFLFEYFSETQRNKGNFPGRFSGRQFSNSRSEMNVSTLELGDSALYLCASSPVRTTQETQYFGPGTRLLVL.

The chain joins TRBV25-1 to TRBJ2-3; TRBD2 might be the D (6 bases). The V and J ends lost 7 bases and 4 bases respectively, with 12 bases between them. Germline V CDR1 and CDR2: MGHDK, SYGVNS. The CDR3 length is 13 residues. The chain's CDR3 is CASNDWEADTQYF. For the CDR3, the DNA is TGTGCCAGCAATGACTGGGAGGCAGATACGCAGTATTTT.

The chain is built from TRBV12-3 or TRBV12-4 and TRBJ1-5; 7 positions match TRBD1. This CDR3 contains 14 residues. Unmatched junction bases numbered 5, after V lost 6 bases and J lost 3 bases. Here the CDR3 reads CASRLGTANQPQHF. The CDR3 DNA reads TGTGCCAGCAGACTCGGGACAGCCAATCAGCCCCAGCATTTT.

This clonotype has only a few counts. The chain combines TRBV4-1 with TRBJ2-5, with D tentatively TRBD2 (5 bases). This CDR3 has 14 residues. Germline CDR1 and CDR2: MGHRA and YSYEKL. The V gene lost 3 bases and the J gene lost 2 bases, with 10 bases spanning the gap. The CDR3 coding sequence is TGCGCCAGCAGCCAGCCCGGACTGCAAGAGACCCAGTACTTC. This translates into CASSQPGLQETQYF.